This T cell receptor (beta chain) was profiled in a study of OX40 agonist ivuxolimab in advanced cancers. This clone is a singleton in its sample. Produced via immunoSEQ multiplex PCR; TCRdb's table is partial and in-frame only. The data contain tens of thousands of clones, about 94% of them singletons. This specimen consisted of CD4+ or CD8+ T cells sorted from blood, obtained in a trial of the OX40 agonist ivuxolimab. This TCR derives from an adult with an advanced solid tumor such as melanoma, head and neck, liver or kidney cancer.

The CDR3 DNA reads TGTGCCAGCAGTGTCAGGGCGGTCTACGAGCAGTACTTC. Protein product: CASSVRAVYEQYF. The chain employs TRBV2 and TRBJ2-7; maybe TRBD1 (5 bases). The CDR3 extends over 13 amino acids. Germline V gives CDR1 SNHLY, CDR2 FYNNEI. The V end was cut by 4 bases, the J end by 3 bases, with 10 bases between.